These 16 T cell receptor beta chains originate from one sample sequenced in a study of blood T cell repertoires in COVID-19. Method: immunoSEQ multiplex PCR; TCRdb's copy keeps in-frame clones and lacks some. Here the sample spans 110,000 or so clones, just over 85% being singletons. The material sequenced was peripheral blood. The origin of the receptors is a human donor in a cohort sampled during active COVID-19.

The chain uses TRBV10-3 and TRBJ1-1; no clear D gene. Germline assignment: CDR1 ENHRY and CDR2 SYGVKD. Trimming took off 0 bases at V and 6 bases at J, with 11 bases between the two ends. CDR3 length: 14 residues. The CDR3 nucleotides read TGTGCCATCAGTGAGTCGGCCCGCCCCGCTGAAGCTTTCTTT. Protein product: CAISESARPAEAFF.

The V call is TRBV12-3 or TRBV12-4, the J call TRBJ2-2; D possibly corresponds to TRBD1 (6 bases). V lost 6 bases and J 6 bases, leaving 8 bases between the germline ends. The length of the CDR3 is 12 residues. The DNA of the CDR3 is TGTGCCAGCAGGAGGACAGCCGGGGAGCTGTTTTTT. The encoded protein is CASRRTAGELFF.

This clone has only one observation. The rearrangement joins TRBV4-1 to TRBJ1-1; D perhaps matches TRBD1 (6 bases). V was shortened by 0 bases and J by 5 bases, with 10 bases between the two germline ends. Germline-derived CDR1 and CDR2 are MGHRA and YSYEKL. The CDR3 totals 14 residues. CDR3 in amino acids: CASSQDGGWTEAFF. CDR3 coding DNA: TGCGCCAGCAGCCAAGATGGGGGCTGGACTGAAGCTTTCTTT.

V is TRBV7-9 and J is TRBJ1-1; TRBD1 aligns across 9 bases. Per the germline V gene, CDR1 is SEHNR and CDR2 is FQNEAQ (reference sequence). CDR3 length: 15 amino acids. Trimming at V came to 5 bases and at J to 1 base, leaving 5 bases not matched to a gene. CDR3 nucleotide sequence: TGTGCCAGCAGCCCCCACAGGGGGCAGAACACTGAAGCTTTCTTT. Its protein is CASSPHRGQNTEAFF.

The genes are TRBV7-3 and TRBJ2-2; 8 nucleotides align to TRBD1. V shed 4 bases and J 6 bases; nucleotides not matched to a gene: 10. Germline V gene sequence: CDR1 SGHTA, CDR2 FQGTGA. There are 16 residues in the CDR3. CDR3 amino acids: CASSSIQTGEAGELFF. The DNA of the CDR3 is TGTGCCAGCAGCTCGATCCAGACAGGGGAGGCCGGGGAGCTGTTTTTT.

The chain employs TRBV29-1 and TRBJ2-3, with D perhaps matching TRBD2 (6 bases). Trimming left V 1 base short and J 1 base short, with 9 bases between. Germline-derived CDR1 and CDR2 are SQVTM and ANQGSEA. The CDR3 has 14 amino acids. The CDR3 coding sequence is TGCAGCGTTGAAGGCTGGGAGGGCACAGATACGCAGTATTTT. This gives the protein CSVEGWEGTDTQYF.

The chain carries TRBV6-5 and TRBJ2-7, with a tentative D call TRBD1 (6 bases). Germline CDR1 MNHEY, CDR2 SVGAGI. The length of the CDR3 is 14 residues. With 2 bases removed from V and 3 bases from J, the gap between germline ends came to 11 bases. The CDR3, as DNA: TGTGCCAGCAGTTACGGAACAGGGCTCTACGAGCAGTACTTC. Its protein is CASSYGTGLYEQYF.

This clone was picked up a small number of times. The rearrangement uses TRBV9 and TRBJ2-2, with unresolved D. The V and J ends lost 7 bases and 7 bases respectively, with 8 bases between them. Germline CDR1 reads SGDLS; CDR2 reads YYNGEE. There are 11 residues in the CDR3. The CDR3 here is CASGLGGELFF. CDR3 coding DNA: TGTGCCAGCGGGCTGGGCGGGGAGCTGTTTTTT. The whole variable domain, remainder taken from reference TRBV9 and TRBJ2-2, is DSGVTQTPKHLITATGQRVTLRCSPRSGDLSVYWYQQSLDQGLQFLIQYYNGEERAKGNILERFSAQQFPDLHSELNLSSLELGDSALYFCASGLGGELFFGEGSRLTVL.

The chain joins TRBV28 to TRBJ2-5; D is perhaps TRBD2 (6 bases). Trimming shortened V by 8 bases and J by 5 bases, and 24 bases separated the two germline ends. From germline, CDR1 is MDHEN and CDR2 SYDVKM. This CDR3 region has 16 residues. The DNA of the CDR3 is TGTGCCAGCCGCCTTTACCCCCAGGGTGGAGGGGAGACCCAGTACTTC. It yields the protein CASRLYPQGGGETQYF.

The chain couples TRBV5-8 to TRBJ2-5; D gene ambiguous. The CDR3 runs to 13 residues. The germline V gene has CDR1 SGHTS and CDR2 YDEGEE. The V and J ends lost 3 bases and 4 bases respectively, with 10 bases between them. The CDR3 spells CASSSPPRETQYF. The CDR3 DNA is TGTGCCAGCAGCTCCCCCCCCAGAGAGACCCAGTACTTC.

The chain recombines TRBV6-2 or TRBV6-3 with TRBJ2-1; TRBD2 is a possible D gene (5 bases). This CDR3 is built from 16 residues. Germline CDR1 reads MNHEY; CDR2 reads SVGEGT. Trimming removed 2 bases from V and 5 bases from J, with 16 bases in between. DNA of the CDR3: TGTGCCAGCAGTTACCTCACTGGACTCCGGAACAATGAGCAGTTCTTC. It codes for CASSYLTGLRNNEQFF.

In its sample, this clone was seen once. This chain's CDR3 is CASSLGPIPEQFF. The CDR3 coding sequence is TGTGCCAGCAGTTTGGGCCCTATCCCTGAGCAGTTCTTC. The chain uses TRBV7-9 and TRBJ2-1; D not certain. Trimming pared 6 bases from V and 9 bases from J, leaving 15 bases between. CDR1 SEHNR and CDR2 FQNEAQ come from the germline V gene (reference sequence). The CDR3 is 13 amino acids.

The chain carries TRBV7-8 and TRBJ2-7, with 7 bases matching TRBD1. CDR3 length equals 16 residues. Germline trimming cut 5 bases from V and 3 bases from J; bases unmatched to any gene: 13. The germline CDR1 and CDR2 sequences are SGHVS and FQNEAQ. CDR3 in DNA: TGTGCCAGCAGCCCCCCGAGGACAGGCCTCTTCTACGAGCAGTACTTC. Translation gives CASSPPRTGLFYEQYF.

The chain uses TRBV27 and TRBJ1-6, with TRBD1 matching over 10 bases. Looked up from germline, CDR1 is MNHEY and CDR2 is SMNVEV (reference sequence). V gave up 7 bases and J gave up 0 bases; unmatched junction bases: 15. The CDR3 is 20 residues long. CDR3 sequence reads: CASTLTGPGQGFSYNSPLHF. The CDR3 DNA sequence: TGTGCCAGCACACTCACCGGTCCGGGACAGGGGTTCTCCTATAATTCACCCCTCCACTTT.

The chain has TRBV5-4 and TRBJ2-7; D may be TRBD1 (5 bases). The germline V and J ends were trimmed by 2 bases and 0 bases, with 15 bases remaining between them. The CDR3 extends over 16 amino acids. CDR1 is SGHNT, CDR2 YYREEE, per germline (reference sequence). CDR3 sequence: CASSLARGFSSYEQYF. In DNA form, the CDR3 reads TGTGCCAGCAGCTTAGCAAGGGGCTTTTCCTCCTACGAGCAGTACTTC.

The genes are TRBV28 and TRBJ1-2, with D uncertain. Germline assignment: CDR1 MDHEN and CDR2 SYDVKM. The CDR3 contains 14 residues. The V and J ends lost 3 bases and 0 bases respectively, with 8 bases between them. The DNA for the CDR3 is TGTGCCAGCAGTTTGAGTTACTCTAACTATGGCTACACCTTC. Its translation: CASSLSYSNYGYTF.